A selection of T cell receptor beta chains follows, all from one sample in a study of read filtering for tumor transcriptome and immune sequencing. Each CDR3 protein gets one entry after TCRdb re-called the reads with MiXCR. The sample lists tens of thousands of distinct CDR3 sequences, less than 15% occurring once. The sample comprised a population of CD138-negative cells sorted from bone marrow. These receptor sequences come from a donor at least 40 years old with multiple myeloma. Each CDR3 is given with its conserved first and last residue.

v_gene	CDR3aa
TRBV5-1	CASSSQTGTTGELFF
TRBV24-1	CATSTPGYGGELFF
TRBV6-5	CASREGNTEAFF
TRBV24-1	CATSDFGQGRTGELFF
TRBV6-5	CASEELNGEQYF
TRBV6-2/TRBV6-3	CAGSFPWRSRNEQFF
TRBV5-1	CASSMGQLYGYTF
TRBV6-2/TRBV6-3	CASSRTQQFF
TRBV12-3/TRBV12-4	CASSLGALGKLFF
TRBV7-9	CASSLGDRDHNGQLF
TRBV15	CATSGDPGGSGYNEQFF
TRBV2	CASAPTGATGELFF
TRBV6-5	CASSETGTGLYEQFF
TRBV12-3/TRBV12-4	CASSSGGRGQFF
TRBV27	CASSWTSGNTGELFF
TRBV30	CAWERGTGPLGAEAFF
TRBV4-3	CASSQVGSGRMYEQYF
TRBV3-1	CASSRTYGGGTEAFF
TRBV29-1	CSVERQVEQFF
TRBV5-1	CASSLDSAGLETQYF
TRBV29-1	CSVPSGGLAGVGEQFF
TRBV29-1	CSVEKETQYF
TRBV30	CTWRSGSQETQYF
TRBV7-9	CASSSGGFLWGNEQFF
TRBV20-1	CSARDQARSSGSHEQYF
TRBV7-9	CASSFPSGYEQYF
TRBV11-2	CISGGANEQFF
TRBV20-1	CSAVAGTSVETQYF
TRBV12-5	CASRRGPNTGELFF
TRBV6-1	CASMTGSSNEQFF
TRBV12-3/TRBV12-4	CASSGTSGSYNEQFF
TRBV19	CASSIRLTGVETQYF
TRBV7-9	CASSSPPGQPSYGYTF
TRBV10-3	CAIRRGMNTEAFF
TRBV18	CASSPGLGSYNEQFF
TRBV7-9	CASSPPGQLTVNEQFF
TRBV3-1	CASSQLTSGLNTGELFF
TRBV20-1	CSASTGLERQETQYF
TRBV7-2	CASSRVPGGSVSEQFF
TRBV6-1	CASIPETGELFF
TRBV25-1	CASSEFGGTEETQYF
TRBV5-6	CASRTGGGLAGGVYNEQFF
TRBV4-3	CASSQGDWGNTEAFF
TRBV27	CASAALSGANVLTF
TRBV18	CASSPGGGNTEALF
TRBV12-3/TRBV12-4	CASSSITGVLTEAFF
TRBV19	CATTQGGPGANVLTF
TRBV27	CASSYSGSGGELFF
TRBV5-1	CASSPLAGANTGELFF
TRBV11-1	CASSPRGREQFF
TRBV25-1	CASSEPEGGTDTQYF
TRBV6-1	CASSGRYTGDTQYF
TRBV3-2	CASSPTPQGAATGELFF
TRBV7-2	CASSYISWGASNYGYTF
TRBV7-9	CASSLMGLADNEQFF